The T cell receptor (beta chain) described here comes from a study of blood T cell dynamics during melanoma immunotherapy. Study details: Metastatic melanoma patients received first-line pembrolizumab or nivolumab plus ipilimumab.

V trimming: 5 bases; J trimming: 1 base; junction bases outside the gene matches: 5. CDR1 SNHLY and CDR2 FYNNEI come from the germline V gene. This CDR3 has 16 amino acids. Time point defined: week 3, after first cycle of checkpoint inhibitor. Each bulk PBMC sample had approximately 0.35 ug DNA loaded. This table comes from immunoSEQ multiplex PCR, and its TCRdb copy is limited to in-frame clones, with some not included. The sample has roughly 8,000 clones, approximately 85% seen once. The specimen was blood, collected from a patient treated with checkpoint blockade. The gene calls are TRBV2 and TRBJ2-2; 9 bases align to TRBD1. The source of this sequence is a human donor with melanoma. The CDR3 here is CASSYPGQGNTGELFF. The CDR3 nucleotides are TGTGCCAGCAGTTACCCGGGACAGGGGAACACCGGGGAGCTGTTTTTT.